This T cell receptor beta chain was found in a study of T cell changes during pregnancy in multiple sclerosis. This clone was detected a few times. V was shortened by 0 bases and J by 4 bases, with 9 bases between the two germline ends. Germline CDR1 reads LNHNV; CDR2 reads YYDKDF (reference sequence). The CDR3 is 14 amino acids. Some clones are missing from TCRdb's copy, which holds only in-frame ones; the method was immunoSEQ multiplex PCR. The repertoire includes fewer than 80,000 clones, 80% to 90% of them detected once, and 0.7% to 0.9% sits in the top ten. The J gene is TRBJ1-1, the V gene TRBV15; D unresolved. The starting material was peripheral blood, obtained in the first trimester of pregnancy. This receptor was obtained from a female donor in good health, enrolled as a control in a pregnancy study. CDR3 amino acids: CATSRDLVVTEAFF. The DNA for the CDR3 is TGTGCCACCAGCAGAGATTTAGTTGTCACTGAAGCTTTCTTT.